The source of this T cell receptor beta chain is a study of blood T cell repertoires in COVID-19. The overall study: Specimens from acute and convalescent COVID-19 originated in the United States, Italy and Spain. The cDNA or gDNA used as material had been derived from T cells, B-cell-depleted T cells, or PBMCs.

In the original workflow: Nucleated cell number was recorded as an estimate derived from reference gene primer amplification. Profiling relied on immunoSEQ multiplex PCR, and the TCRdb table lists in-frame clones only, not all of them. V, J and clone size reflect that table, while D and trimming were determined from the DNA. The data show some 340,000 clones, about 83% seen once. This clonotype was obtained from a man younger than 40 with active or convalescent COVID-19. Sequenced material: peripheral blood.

The CDR3 here is CASSSRWIAGGYEQYF. For the CDR3, the DNA is TGTGCCAGCAGTTCAAGATGGATAGCGGGAGGGTACGAGCAGTACTTC. This chain links TRBV28 with TRBJ2-7; TRBD2 agrees at 11 bases. The J segment lost 4 bases and the V segment lost 4 bases, leaving 9 bases of the junction unmatched. CDR1 is MDHEN, CDR2 SYDVKM, per germline. The CDR3 length is 16 residues.